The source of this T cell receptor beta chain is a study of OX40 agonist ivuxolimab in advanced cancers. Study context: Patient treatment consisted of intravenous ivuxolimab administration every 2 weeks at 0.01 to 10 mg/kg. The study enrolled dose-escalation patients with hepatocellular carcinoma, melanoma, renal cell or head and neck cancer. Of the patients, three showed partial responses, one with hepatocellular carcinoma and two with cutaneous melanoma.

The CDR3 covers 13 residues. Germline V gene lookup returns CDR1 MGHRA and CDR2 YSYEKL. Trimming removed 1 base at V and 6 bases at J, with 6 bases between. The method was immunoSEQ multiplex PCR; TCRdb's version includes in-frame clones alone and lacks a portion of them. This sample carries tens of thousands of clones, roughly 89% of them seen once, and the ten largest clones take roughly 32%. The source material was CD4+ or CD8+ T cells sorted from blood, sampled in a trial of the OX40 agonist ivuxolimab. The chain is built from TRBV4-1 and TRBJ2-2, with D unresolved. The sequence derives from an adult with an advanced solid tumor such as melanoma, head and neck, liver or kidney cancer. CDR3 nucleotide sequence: TGCGCCAGCAGCCAAGTATCGCCCGGGGAGCTGTTTTTT. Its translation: CASSQVSPGELFF.